The clone carrying this T cell receptor beta chain was picked up many times. This sample is drawn from a study of CD8 T cells in ankylosing spondylitis. MiXCR, applied by TCRdb to the 5' RACE reads, yields one record per CDR3 protein. The repertoire holds just under 350,000 distinct CDR3 sequences, with roughly 14% as singletons. Trimming removed 3 bases at V and 5 bases at J, with 9 bases between. The CDR3 has 13 amino acids. The V gene's germline CDR1 is SGHRS and CDR2 YFSETQ. The V gene is TRBV5-1, the J gene TRBJ2-4; D is undetermined. The sequenced sample was blood, either unsorted or a sorted T cell fraction (not recorded which). The TCR sequence derives from a male donor with ankylosing spondylitis or in good health (not recorded which). CDR3 DNA: TGCGCCAGCAGCTCGGACGGAGAAAACATTCAGTACTTC. Translation gives CASSSDGENIQYF.